This TCR beta chain comes out of a study of a mutant IDH1 vaccine in newly diagnosed glioma. Whole-study results and caveats: Seemingly, top peripheral T cell clonotype changes bore no relation to pseudoprogression.

Concerning this clone itself: Its antigen is as yet unknown.

Time point given: week 35, safety follow-up. In every dose of vaccine, 300 ug of mutant IDH1 20-mer peptide was given alongside topical imiquimod. The study gave patients eight vaccinations in weeks 1, 3, 5, 7, 11, 15, 19, 23. Each tumor in the donors was a new WHO grade 3 or 4 astrocytoma, IDH1-mutant and ATRX-lost. Germline-derived CDR1 and CDR2 are SGHTA and FQGNSA. The V end was cut by 4 bases, the J end by 3 bases, with 9 bases between. CDR3 length: 13 amino acids. Using immunoSEQ multiplex PCR, the repertoire was profiled, and TCRdb retains in-frame clones only, with some absent. The table records approximately 50,000 clones, 88% of them present only once.

The starting material was PBMCs, obtained from a glioma patient whose treatment included an IDH1 peptide vaccine. V and J are TRBV7-2 and TRBJ1-1, with a tentative D call TRBD1 (6 bases). The sequence came from a woman aged 40 to 50 with glioma. The CDR3 loop reads CASSSQGHTEAFF. The CDR3 nucleotides read TGTGCCAGCAGCTCACAGGGTCACACTGAAGCTTTCTTT.